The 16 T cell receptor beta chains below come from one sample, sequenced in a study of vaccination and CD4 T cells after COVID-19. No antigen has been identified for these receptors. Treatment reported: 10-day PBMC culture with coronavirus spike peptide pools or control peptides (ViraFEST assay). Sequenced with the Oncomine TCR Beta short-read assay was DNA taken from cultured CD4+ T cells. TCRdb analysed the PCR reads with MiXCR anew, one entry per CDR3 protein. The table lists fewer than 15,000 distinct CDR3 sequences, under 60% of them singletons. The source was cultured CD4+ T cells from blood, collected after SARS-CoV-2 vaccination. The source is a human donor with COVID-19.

The chain's CDR3 is CASSYSDNYNSPLHF. The CDR3 DNA reads TGTGCCAGCAGTTATTCGGACAATTATAATTCACCCCTCCACTTT. The rearrangement links TRBV6-2 or TRBV6-3 to TRBJ1-6; D may be TRBD1 (5 bases). V shed 3 bases and J shed 4 bases, with 10 bases lying between them. From germline, CDR1 is MNHEY and CDR2 SVGEGT. The CDR3 covers 15 residues.

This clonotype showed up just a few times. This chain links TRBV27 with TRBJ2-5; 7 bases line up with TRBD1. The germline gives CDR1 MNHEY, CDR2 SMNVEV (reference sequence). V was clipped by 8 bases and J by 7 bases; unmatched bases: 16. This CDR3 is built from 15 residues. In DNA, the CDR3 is TGTGCCAGCGCCCGAGGGCAGGGGGTCCCAGGGACCCAGTACTTC. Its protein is CASARGQGVPGTQYF.

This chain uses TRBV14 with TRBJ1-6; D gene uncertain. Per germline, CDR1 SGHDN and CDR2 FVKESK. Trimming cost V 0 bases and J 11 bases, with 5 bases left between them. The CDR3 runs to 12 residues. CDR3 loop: CASSQDRPPLHF. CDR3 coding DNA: TGTGCCAGCAGCCAAGATCGTCCACCCCTCCACTTT.

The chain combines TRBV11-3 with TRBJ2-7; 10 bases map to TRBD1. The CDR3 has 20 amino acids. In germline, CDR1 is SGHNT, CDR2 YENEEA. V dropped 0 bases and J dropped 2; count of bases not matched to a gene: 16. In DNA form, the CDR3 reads TGTGCCAGCAGCTTAGATCCCAGGGACAGGGGCATCCGAAGGGCCTACGAGCAGTACTTC. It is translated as CASSLDPRDRGIRRAYEQYF.

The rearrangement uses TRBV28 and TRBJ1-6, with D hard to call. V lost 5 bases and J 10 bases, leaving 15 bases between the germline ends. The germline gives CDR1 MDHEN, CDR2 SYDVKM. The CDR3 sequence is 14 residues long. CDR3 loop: CASSPRRDFSPLHF. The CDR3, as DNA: TGTGCCAGCAGTCCGCGAAGGGATTTCTCACCCCTCCACTTT.

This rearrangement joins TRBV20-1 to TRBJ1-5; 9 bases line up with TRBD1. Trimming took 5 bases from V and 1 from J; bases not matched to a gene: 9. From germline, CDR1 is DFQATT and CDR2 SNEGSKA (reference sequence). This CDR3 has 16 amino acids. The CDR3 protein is CSAQDRGSISNQPQHF. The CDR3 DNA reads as TGCAGTGCTCAGGACAGGGGTTCTATCAGCAATCAGCCCCAGCATTTT.

The CDR3 DNA sequence: TGTGCCAGCAGCTTATTGGGACACAACACAGATACGCAGTATTTT. It translates to CASSLLGHNTDTQYF. The chain employs TRBV7-2 and TRBJ2-3; possibly TRBD1 for D (6 bases). The V gene lost 2 bases and the J gene lost 2 bases, with 11 bases spanning the gap. The V gene's germline CDR1 is SGHTA and CDR2 FQGNSA. CDR3 length equals 15 residues.

This CDR3 is CSAPPGFKGDTEAFF. The CDR3 DNA sequence: TGCAGTGCTCCACCGGGATTTAAGGGGGACACTGAAGCTTTCTTT. The J gene is TRBJ1-1, the V gene TRBV20-1, with D maybe TRBD1 (6 bases). Germline V gene data show CDR1 as DFQATT and CDR2 as SNEGSKA (reference sequence). The CDR3 contains 15 residues. Trimming shortened V by 5 bases and J by 3 bases, and 19 bases separated the two germline ends.

As DNA, the CDR3 is TGTGCCAGCAGCTTAGTCTCGCTTAGGCCCGAGCAGTACTTC. This gives the protein CASSLVSLRPEQYF. The rearrangement links TRBV11-3 to TRBJ2-7; D uncertain. This CDR3 is built from 14 residues. V lost 1 base, J lost 6 bases, and 13 bases lay in between. CDR1 and CDR2 from the germline V gene are SGHNT and YENEEA.

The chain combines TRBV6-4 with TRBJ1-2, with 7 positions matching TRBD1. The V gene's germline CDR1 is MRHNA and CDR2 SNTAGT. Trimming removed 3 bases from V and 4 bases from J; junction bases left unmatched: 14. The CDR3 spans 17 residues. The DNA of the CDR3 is TGTGCCAGCAGTGAAACTAGCTACCCCCGGGACAGCTATGGCTACACCTTC. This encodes CASSETSYPRDSYGYTF.

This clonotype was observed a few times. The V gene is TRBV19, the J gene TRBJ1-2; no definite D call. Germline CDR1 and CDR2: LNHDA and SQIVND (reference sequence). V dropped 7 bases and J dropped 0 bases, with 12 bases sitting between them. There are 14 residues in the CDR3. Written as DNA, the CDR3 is TGTGCCAGTATGAGCGGGGATACTAACTATGGCTACACCTTC. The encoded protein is CASMSGDTNYGYTF. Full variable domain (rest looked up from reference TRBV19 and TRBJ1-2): DGGITQSPKYLFRKEGQNVTLSCEQNLNHDAMYWYRQDPGQGLRLIYYSQIVNDFQKGDIAEGYSVSREKKESFPLTVTSAQKNPTAFYLCASMSGDTNYGYTFGSGTRLTVV.

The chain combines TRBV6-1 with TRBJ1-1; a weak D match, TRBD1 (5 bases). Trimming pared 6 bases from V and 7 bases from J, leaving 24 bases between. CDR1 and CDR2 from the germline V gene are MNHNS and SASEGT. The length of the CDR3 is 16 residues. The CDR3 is CASSARGSQKKHEAFF. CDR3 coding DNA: TGTGCCAGCAGCGCTCGGGGCAGCCAGAAAAAACATGAAGCTTTCTTT.

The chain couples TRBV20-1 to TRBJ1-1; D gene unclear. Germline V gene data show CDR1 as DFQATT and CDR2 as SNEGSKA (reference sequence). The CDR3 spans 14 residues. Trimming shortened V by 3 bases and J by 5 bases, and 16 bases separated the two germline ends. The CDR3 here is CSASPLPRGTEAFF. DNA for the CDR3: TGCAGTGCTAGTCCTCTTCCTAGAGGGACTGAAGCTTTCTTT.

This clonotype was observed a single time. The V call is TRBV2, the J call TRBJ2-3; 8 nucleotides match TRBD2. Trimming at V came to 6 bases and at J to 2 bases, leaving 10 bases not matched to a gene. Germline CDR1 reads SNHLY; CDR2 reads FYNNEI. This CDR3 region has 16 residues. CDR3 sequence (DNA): TGTGCCAGCAGGAAGGGACCGGGACTAGTCACAGATACGCAGTATTTT. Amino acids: CASRKGPGLVTDTQYF. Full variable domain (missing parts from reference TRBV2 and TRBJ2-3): EPEVTQTPSHQVTQMGQEVILRCVPISNHLYFYWYRQILGQKVEFLVSFYNNEISEKSEIFDDQFSVERPDGSNFTLKIRSTKLEDSAMYFCASRKGPGLVTDTQYFGPGTRLTVL.

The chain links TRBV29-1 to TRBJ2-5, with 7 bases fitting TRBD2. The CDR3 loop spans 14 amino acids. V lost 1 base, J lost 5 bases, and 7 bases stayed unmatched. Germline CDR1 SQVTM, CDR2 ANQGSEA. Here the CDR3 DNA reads TGCAGCGTTGAAGGGGGGGGTACCTCGGAGACCCAGTACTTC. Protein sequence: CSVEGGGTSETQYF. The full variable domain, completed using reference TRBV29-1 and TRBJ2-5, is SAVISQKPSRDICQRGTSLTIQCQVDSQVTMMFWYRQQPGQSLTLIATANQGSEATYESGFVIDKFPISRPNLTFSTLTVSNMSPEDSSIYLCSVEGGGTSETQYFGPGTRLLVL.

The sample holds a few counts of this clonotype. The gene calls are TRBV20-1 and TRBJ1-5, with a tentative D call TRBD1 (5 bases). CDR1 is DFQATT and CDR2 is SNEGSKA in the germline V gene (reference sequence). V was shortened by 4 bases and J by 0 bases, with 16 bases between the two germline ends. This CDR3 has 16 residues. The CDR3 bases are TGCAGTGCTACCAACAGGAGCCTTGGTAGCAATCAGCCCCAGCATTTT. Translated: CSATNRSLGSNQPQHF.